The subject of this entry is one T cell receptor (beta chain). Its antigen is unknown. Measured with immunoSEQ multiplex PCR; TCRdb has only the in-frame clones, and not every one. Among some 1 million clones listed, more than 65% were seen once. This entry belongs to a study of shared clonotypes between healthy human individuals. The CDR3 length is 14 residues. Per the germline V gene, CDR1 is SQVTM and CDR2 is ANQGSEA. The junction had 3 bases not matched to a gene; V was cut back by 7 bases and J by 0 bases. Study-level findings and limits: Blood alone was sampled, and tissue repertoires likely differ.

The sample consisted of memory CD4+ T cells sorted from blood. Subset indicated: CD45RA-negative fraction. The chain links TRBV29-1 to TRBJ1-3, with 10 bases that match TRBD1. The receptor was derived from a man aged 18 to 30 in good health. The DNA for the CDR3 is TGCAGCGGGGACAGGGGCCTCTCTGGAAACACCATATATTTT. It is translated as CSGDRGLSGNTIYF.